Given below is one TCR beta chain in context. The authors ran the assay at deep level. Sequenced by immunoSEQ multiplex PCR; TCRdb stores in-frame clones only, minus some. The table shows 450,000 to 650,000 clones, with around three quarters occurring only once. This entry belongs to a study of shared clonotypes between healthy human individuals. Overall study: Those who served as donors were a couple of women and a few men between the ages of 18 and 49.

J was trimmed by 2 bases and V by 4 bases; bases with no gene match: 3. Looked up from germline, CDR1 is SGHRS and CDR2 is YFSETQ. This CDR3 comprises 16 residues. Caucasian adults living in Nashville, Tennessee, provided all samples. Genomic DNA for unsorted samples, which was extracted with the QIAamp DNA Blood Mini kit, came from about 83 million PBMCs. Sequencing was done on a sample of PBMCs. The clonotype comes from a woman aged 40-49 years in good health. Some clones in this sample may be carry-over from other donors' samples. The rearrangement links TRBV5-1 to TRBJ2-6; 10 positions match TRBD2. The CDR3 region is CASSPSGGTGANVLTF. CDR3 bases: TGCGCCAGCAGCCCTAGCGGGGGAACTGGGGCCAACGTCCTGACTTTC.